This entry is about one TCR beta chain. CDR3 length: 11 amino acids. Germline CDR1 reads SNHLY; CDR2 reads FYNNEI. V gave up 0 bases and J gave up 5 bases, with 0 bases separating them. Assay used: immunoSEQ multiplex PCR; TCRdb lists only in-frame clones, some missing. The sample shows over 85,000 clones, around nine tenths of them seen only once. This entry belongs to a study of OX40 agonist ivuxolimab in advanced cancers. Sampled blood was obtained at baseline, cycle 4 day 1, and cycle 7 day 1. Here the sequenced sample was CD4+ or CD8+ T cells sorted from blood, taken in a trial of the OX40 agonist ivuxolimab. The sequence came from an adult with an advanced solid tumor such as melanoma, head and neck, liver or kidney cancer. The V call is TRBV2, the J call TRBJ2-3; D ambiguous. Written as DNA, the CDR3 is TGTGCCAGCAGTGAAGCAGATACGCAGTATTTT. It yields the protein CASSEADTQYF.